This T cell receptor beta chain was observed in a study of blood T cell repertoires in COVID-19. Across the study: The samples span acute and convalescent COVID-19 from the United States, Italy and Spain. T cells, B-cell-depleted T cells, or PBMCs provided the cDNA or gDNA that served as material.

The CDR3 sequence is 16 residues long. The trim removed 6 bases at V and 4 bases at J, leaving 13 bases unmatched. CDR1 is SNHLY and CDR2 is FYNNEI in the germline V gene. Per the original methods: Amplifying reference gene primers gave estimates of nucleated cell counts. TCRdb's table, derived via immunoSEQ multiplex PCR, lists solely in-frame clones and lacks some. V, J and clone size were drawn from that table, and D and trimming were deduced from the DNA. The data contain about 99,000 clones, roughly 90% of them singletons. The sequence was obtained from a woman in her fifties or sixties with acute or convalescent COVID-19. Input material: peripheral blood. The chain recombines TRBV2 with TRBJ1-2; 8 nucleotides align to TRBD1. This CDR3 is CASSTPRDRRRYGYTF. For the CDR3, the DNA is TGTGCCAGCAGCACTCCTCGGGACAGGAGGCGCTATGGCTACACCTTC.